These 21 T cell receptor beta chains came from one sample sequenced in a study of blood T cells in healthy people across ages. Primed by a sample-barcoded 5' primer and a J-beta primer mix, a second PCR proceeded for 7 to 11 cycles. TCRdb reprocessed the 5' RACE reads with MiXCR, giving one entry per CDR3 protein. The data contain about 1.6 million distinct CDR3 sequences, about 31% of them seen just once; the ten biggest clones take up around 11%. Material: blood. These receptors were taken from a woman in her twenties or thirties in good health.

J is TRBJ2-2 and V is TRBV6-6, with 9 nucleotides matching TRBD1. V dropped 0 bases and J dropped 0; count of bases not matched to a gene: 2. This CDR3 is built from 17 residues. Germline values: CDR1 MNHNY, CDR2 SVGAGI (reference sequence). This CDR3 reads CASSYSRDRANTGELFF. The CDR3 nucleotides are TGTGCCAGCAGTTACTCGAGGGACAGGGCGAACACCGGGGAGCTGTTTTTT.

This clonotype was seen ten or more times. CDR3 amino acids: CASSTGTSGGTDTQYF. The CDR3 nucleotides are TGTGCCAGCAGCACAGGGACTAGCGGGGGAACAGATACGCAGTATTTT. The chain has TRBV21-1 and TRBJ2-3; the table's D gene call, TRBD2, was not cross checked with the DNA. TRBV21-1 is termed a pseudogene. The CDR3 covers 16 residues.

The V gene is TRBV12-3 or TRBV12-4, the J gene TRBJ1-2, with D maybe TRBD1 (5 bases). This CDR3 spans 15 amino acids. Trimming left V 6 bases short and J 8 bases short, with 22 bases between. The CDR3 reads CASSLLVGGCDGYTF. The CDR3 DNA reads as TGTGCCAGCAGCCTATTAGTCGGGGGGTGTGACGGCTACACCTTC.

The rearrangement uses TRBV7-7 and TRBJ1-2; perhaps TRBD1 as D (6 bases). The germline CDR1 and CDR2 sequences are SSHAT and FNYEAQ (reference sequence). This CDR3 region has 15 residues. V was pared by 4 bases and J by 2 bases, with 14 bases between. In nucleotides, the CDR3 is TGTGCCAGCAGCTGCCCTAGGGGGGAGAACTATGGCTACACCTTC. This sequence encodes CASSCPRGENYGYTF.

The sample holds many counts of this clonotype. The V call is TRBV29-1, the J call TRBJ2-1, with a tentative D call TRBD1 (5 bases). The CDR3 has 13 amino acids. The germline V and J ends were trimmed by 0 bases and 7 bases, with 10 bases remaining between them. Germline V gene lookup returns CDR1 SQVTM and CDR2 ANQGSEA. CDR3 loop: CSVEDPRENEQFF. CDR3 in DNA: TGCAGCGTTGAAGACCCCAGGGAAAATGAGCAGTTCTTC.

This clonotype was found a few times. V and J are TRBV6-2 or TRBV6-3 and TRBJ2-7; TRBD2 aligns across 13 bases. V trimming: 2 bases; J trimming: 2 bases; junction bases outside the gene matches: 9. Germline values: CDR1 MNHEY, CDR2 SVGEGT. There are 18 residues in the CDR3. DNA for the CDR3: TGTGCCAGCAGTTACGCGGGGGAAACTAGCGGGAGGGCCTACGAGCAGTACTTC. Encoded protein: CASSYAGETSGRAYEQYF.

The chain has TRBV5-1 and TRBJ2-1, with TRBD2 matching 9 bases. Trimming at V came to 4 bases and at J to 0 bases, leaving 5 bases not matched to a gene. The CDR3 runs 16 residues. From germline, CDR1 is SGHRS and CDR2 YFSETQ. DNA for the CDR3: TGCGCCAGCAGCGGGGCTAGCGGGGACTCCTACAATGAGCAGTTCTTC. Translation: CASSGASGDSYNEQFF.

This clonotype was seen a handful of times. The chain is built from TRBV7-3 and TRBJ2-1, with 10 bases lining up with TRBD2. CDR1 and CDR2 from the germline V gene are SGHTA and FQGTGA. V lost 4 bases and J lost 9; bases outside the gene matches: 6. The CDR3 totals 14 residues. DNA of the CDR3: TGTGCCAGCAGCTCCCACCGACTAGCGGGTGAGCAGTTCTTC. This gives the protein CASSSHRLAGEQFF.

This clonotype was seen ten or more times. This chain connects TRBV5-1 to TRBJ2-1; TRBD2 aligns across 11 bases. J gave up 6 bases and V 7 bases, and 12 bases lay outside the gene matches. Germline lookup yields CDR1 SGHRS and CDR2 YFSETQ. This CDR3 has 16 residues. The CDR3 DNA reads as TGCGCCAGCTCGGGGAATAGCGGGGGGGCGGTCAATGAGCAGTTCTTC. The encoded protein is CASSGNSGGAVNEQFF.

The chain links TRBV5-1 to TRBJ1-2; 7 nucleotides align to TRBD1. After removal of 0 bases from V and 6 bases from J, the junction contained 2 bases not matched to a gene. This CDR3 has 13 residues. Germline CDR1 reads SGHRS; CDR2 reads YFSETQ. Here the CDR3 DNA reads TGCGCCAGCAGCTTGGGCAGGGGGGATGGCTACACCTTC. Its translation: CASSLGRGDGYTF.

This chain connects TRBV28 to TRBJ2-7; TRBD1 is a possible D gene (5 bases). Trimming removed 6 bases from V and 6 bases from J, with 12 bases in between. Germline V lookup: CDR1 MDHEN, CDR2 SYDVKM. The CDR3 length is 12 residues. This CDR3 is CASRARQSEQYF. The CDR3 nucleotides read TGTGCCAGCAGAGCCAGACAGAGCGAGCAGTACTTC.

V gene TRBV4-1 combines with J gene TRBJ2-7; D perhaps matches TRBD2 (5 bases). CDR1 MGHRA and CDR2 YSYEKL come from the germline V gene. Trimming took off 0 bases at V and 5 bases at J, with 14 bases between the two ends. The CDR3 consists of 15 residues. The DNA of the CDR3 is TGCGCCAGCAGCCAAGATCTAGCCCCAACTAACGAGCAGTACTTC. Its translation is CASSQDLAPTNEQYF.

This clonotype was recorded once. The rearrangement uses TRBV18 and TRBJ2-7, with D possibly called TRBD1 or TRBD2 (5 bases each). CDR3 size: 15 residues. Per the germline V gene, CDR1 is KGHSH and CDR2 is LQKENI. V shed 5 bases and J shed 6 bases, with 20 bases lying between them. The CDR3 loop reads CASSSQGTVLPEQYF. CDR3 nucleotides: TGTGCCAGCTCATCACAAGGGACGGTCCTACCCGAGCAGTACTTC. Supplemented by reference TRBV18 and TRBJ2-7, the full variable domain reads NAGVMQNPRHLVRRRGQEARLRCSPMKGHSHVYWYRQLPEEGLKFMVYLQKENIIDESGMPKERFSAEFPKEGPSILRIQQVVRGDSAAYFCASSSQGTVLPEQYFGPGTRLTVT.

Remarks on this clonotype: The germline gene is not matched at one end of the junction; a read error may be the cause. The CDR3 sequence: CSAPSSSAYYGQYF. The DNA for the CDR3 is TGCAGTGCCCCCTCCAGTAGCGCGTACTACGGGCAGTACTTC. The chain is built from TRBV20-1 and TRBJ2-7; tentative D call: TRBD2 (5 bases). Per the germline V gene, CDR1 is DFQATT and CDR2 is SNEGSKA (reference sequence). The length of the CDR3 is 14 residues.

The genes are TRBV20-1 and TRBJ2-5; 10 bases align to TRBD2. The V gene's germline CDR1 is DFQATT and CDR2 SNEGSKA (reference sequence). V was pared by 5 bases and J by 5 bases, with 11 bases of the junction left unmatched. The CDR3 contains 15 residues. CDR3 nucleotides: TGCAGTGCTGGAATAAGCGGGAGGGCCTTGGAGACCCAGTACTTC. Its translation: CSAGISGRALETQYF.

This sequence joins TRBV12-3 or TRBV12-4 and TRBJ2-7; D is possibly TRBD2 (5 bases). The CDR3 sequence is 11 residues long. Trimming cost V 7 bases and J 4 bases, with 8 bases left between them. CDR3 bases: TGTGCCAGCAACGGACTTTACGAGCAGTACTTC. It encodes CASNGLYEQYF.

This clonotype was counted only a few times. This chain joins TRBV24-1 and TRBJ2-1, with TRBD2 identical over 7 bases. V lost 3 bases to trimming and J lost 1 base; unmatched junction nucleotides: 5. The germline gives CDR1 KGHDR, CDR2 SFDVKD. The CDR3 consists of 16 residues. The CDR3: CATSDSREVSYNEQFF. The DNA of the CDR3 is TGTGCCACCAGTGATAGCCGGGAGGTGTCCTACAATGAGCAGTTCTTC.

This clonotype occurred many times. The chain couples TRBV5-1 to TRBJ2-3; D gene uncertain. This CDR3 contains 14 residues. Germline V gene sequence: CDR1 SGHRS, CDR2 YFSETQ. Deletions cut 2 bases from V and 2 bases from J, with 9 bases between. Here the CDR3 reads CASSLFESTDTQYF. In DNA form, the CDR3 reads TGCGCCAGCAGCTTATTTGAATCCACAGATACGCAGTATTTT.

The CDR3 is CASSLFIPSGRWADTQYF. The CDR3 coding sequence is TGTGCCAGCAGTTTATTCATCCCTAGCGGGAGATGGGCAGATACGCAGTATTTT. The V call is TRBV27, the J call TRBJ2-3; 10 bases match TRBD2. Germline values: CDR1 MNHEY, CDR2 SMNVEV (reference sequence). The ends lost 1 base at V and 4 bases at J; junction bases unmatched: 11. This CDR3 is 18 amino acids long.

The V gene is TRBV5-1, the J gene TRBJ1-1; D is uncertain. The CDR3 runs 15 residues. With 7 bases removed from V and 0 bases from J, the gap between germline ends came to 16 bases. CDR1 and CDR2 (germline): SGHRS, YFSETQ. The CDR3 DNA reads TGCGCCAGCCTACCCAAGTCCGGGGTGAACACTGAAGCTTTCTTT. It codes for CASLPKSGVNTEAFF.

The chain combines TRBV4-1 with TRBJ2-4; the match to TRBD2 covers 9 bases. CDR3 length: 19 residues. CDR1 is MGHRA, CDR2 YSYEKL, per germline. The V gene end was trimmed by 1 base and the J gene end by 0 bases; junction bases not matched to a gene: 10. The CDR3 region is CASSQARLADDVAKNIQYF. The CDR3 DNA is TGCGCCAGCAGCCAAGCACGACTAGCGGACGATGTAGCCAAAAACATTCAGTACTTC.